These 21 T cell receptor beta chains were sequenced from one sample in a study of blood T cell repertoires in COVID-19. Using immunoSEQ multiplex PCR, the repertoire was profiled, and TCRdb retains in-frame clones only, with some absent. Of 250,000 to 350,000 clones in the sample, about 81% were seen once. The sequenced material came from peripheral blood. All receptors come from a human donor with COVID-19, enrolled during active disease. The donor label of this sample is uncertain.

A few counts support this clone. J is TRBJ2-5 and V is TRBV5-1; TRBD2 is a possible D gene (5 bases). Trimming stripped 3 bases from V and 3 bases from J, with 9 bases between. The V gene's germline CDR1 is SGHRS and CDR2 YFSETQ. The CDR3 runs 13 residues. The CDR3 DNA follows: TGCGCCAGCAGCTCAATGGGAGAAGAGACCCAGTACTTC. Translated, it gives CASSSMGEETQYF. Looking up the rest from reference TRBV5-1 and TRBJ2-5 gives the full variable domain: KAGVTQTPRYLIKTRGQQVTLSCSPISGHRSVSWYQQTPGQGLQFLFEYFSETQRNKGNFPGRFSGRQFSNSRSEMNVSTLELGDSALYLCASSSMGEETQYFGPGTRLLVL.

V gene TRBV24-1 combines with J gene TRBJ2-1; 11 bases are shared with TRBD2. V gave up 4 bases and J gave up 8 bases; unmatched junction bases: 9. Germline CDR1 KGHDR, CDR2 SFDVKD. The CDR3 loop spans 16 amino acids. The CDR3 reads CATSDPGTSGSYEQFF. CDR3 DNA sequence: TGTGCCACCAGTGACCCCGGGACTAGCGGTTCTTATGAGCAGTTCTTC.

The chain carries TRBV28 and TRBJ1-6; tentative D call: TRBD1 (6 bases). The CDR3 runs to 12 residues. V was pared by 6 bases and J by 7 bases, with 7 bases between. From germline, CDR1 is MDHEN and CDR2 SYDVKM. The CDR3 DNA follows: TGTGCCAGCAGGGACAGCAATTCACCCCTCCACTTT. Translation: CASRDSNSPLHF.

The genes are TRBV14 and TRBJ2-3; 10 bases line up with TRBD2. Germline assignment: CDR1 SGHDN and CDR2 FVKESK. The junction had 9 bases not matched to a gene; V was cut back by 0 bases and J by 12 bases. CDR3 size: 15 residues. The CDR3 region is CASSQDRGAGGPQYF. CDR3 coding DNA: TGTGCCAGCAGCCAAGATCGAGGAGCGGGAGGGCCCCAGTATTTT.

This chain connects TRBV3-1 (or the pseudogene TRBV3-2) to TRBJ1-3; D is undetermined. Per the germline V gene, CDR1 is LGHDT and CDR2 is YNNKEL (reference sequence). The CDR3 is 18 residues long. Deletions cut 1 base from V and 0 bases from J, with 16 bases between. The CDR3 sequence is CASSQGWAGFSSGNTIYF. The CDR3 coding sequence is TGTGCCAGCAGCCAAGGATGGGCAGGATTTAGCTCTGGAAACACCATATATTTT.

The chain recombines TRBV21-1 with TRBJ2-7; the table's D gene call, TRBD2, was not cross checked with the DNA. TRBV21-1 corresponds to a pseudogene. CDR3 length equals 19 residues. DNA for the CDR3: TGTGCCAGCAGCAAAGAGGGGCTAGCGGGAGGGCCGAGGGCCTACGAGCAGTACTTC. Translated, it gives CASSKEGLAGGPRAYEQYF.

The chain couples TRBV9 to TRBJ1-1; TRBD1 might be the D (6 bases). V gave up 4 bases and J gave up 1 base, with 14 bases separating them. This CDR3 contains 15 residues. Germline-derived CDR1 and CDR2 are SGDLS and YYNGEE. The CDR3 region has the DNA TGTGCCAGCAGCCCAGAGGTGACAGGGAACACTGAAGCTTTCTTT. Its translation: CASSPEVTGNTEAFF.

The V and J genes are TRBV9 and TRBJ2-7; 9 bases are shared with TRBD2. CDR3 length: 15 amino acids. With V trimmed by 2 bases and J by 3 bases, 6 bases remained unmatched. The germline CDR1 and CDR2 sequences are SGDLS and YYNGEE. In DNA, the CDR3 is TGTGCCAGCAGCGTCGCTAGCGGGAACTTCTACGAGCAGTACTTC. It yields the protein CASSVASGNFYEQYF.

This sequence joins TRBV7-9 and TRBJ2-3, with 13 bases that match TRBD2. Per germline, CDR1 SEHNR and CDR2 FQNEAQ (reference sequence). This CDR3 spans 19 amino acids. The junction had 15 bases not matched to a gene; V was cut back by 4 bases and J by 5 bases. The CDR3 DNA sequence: TGTGCCAGCAGCTCAATTGGGACACTAGCGGGAGGGGAGATAGATACGCAGTATTTT. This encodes CASSSIGTLAGGEIDTQYF.

The CDR3 nucleotides read TGTGCCAGCAGCCAAAACAGGGAAGAGACCCAGTACTTC. It is translated as CASSQNREETQYF. The chain joins TRBV2 to TRBJ2-5, with D possibly TRBD1 on 6 matching bases. Trimming took 6 bases from V and 3 from J, leaving 11 bases between them. This CDR3 has 13 amino acids. CDR1 is SNHLY, CDR2 FYNNEI, per germline.

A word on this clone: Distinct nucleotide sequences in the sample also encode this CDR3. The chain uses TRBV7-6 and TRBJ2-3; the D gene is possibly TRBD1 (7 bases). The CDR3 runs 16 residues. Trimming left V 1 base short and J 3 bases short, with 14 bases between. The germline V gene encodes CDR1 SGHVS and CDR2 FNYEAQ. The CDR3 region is CASSLGRGQRTDTQYF. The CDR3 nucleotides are TGTGCCAGCAGCTTAGGGAGGGGACAGAGGACAGATACGCAGTATTTT.

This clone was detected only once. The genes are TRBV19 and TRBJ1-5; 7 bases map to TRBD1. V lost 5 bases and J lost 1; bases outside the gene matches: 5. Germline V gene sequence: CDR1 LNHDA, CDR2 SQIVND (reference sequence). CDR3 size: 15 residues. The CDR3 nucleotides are TGTGCCAGTAGTGAGCAACAGGGGAGCAATCAGCCCCAGCATTTT. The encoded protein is CASSEQQGSNQPQHF.

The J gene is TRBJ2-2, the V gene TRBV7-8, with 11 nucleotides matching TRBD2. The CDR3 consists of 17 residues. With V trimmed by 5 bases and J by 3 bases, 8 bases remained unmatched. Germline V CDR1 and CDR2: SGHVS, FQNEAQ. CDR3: CASSTISGRADTGELFF. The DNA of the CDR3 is TGTGCCAGCAGCACCATTAGCGGGAGGGCCGACACCGGGGAGCTGTTTTTT.

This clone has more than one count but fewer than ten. DNA of the CDR3: TGTGCCAGCAGCCTTCCATCGGGACTAGGTTTGACCCAGTACTTC. Translated: CASSLPSGLGLTQYF. The chain combines TRBV11-2 with TRBJ2-5; 8 bases are shared with TRBD2. The CDR3 is 15 residues long. J gave up 7 bases and V 5 bases, and 12 bases lay outside the gene matches. Germline values: CDR1 SGHAT, CDR2 FQNNGV.

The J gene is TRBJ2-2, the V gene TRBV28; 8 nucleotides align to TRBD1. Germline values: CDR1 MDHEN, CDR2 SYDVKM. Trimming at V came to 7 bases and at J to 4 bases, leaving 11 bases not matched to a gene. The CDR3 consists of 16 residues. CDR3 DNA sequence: TGTGCCAGCACAGGGGGCGTTCGTTTGAGCACCGGGGAGCTGTTTTTT. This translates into CASTGGVRLSTGELFF. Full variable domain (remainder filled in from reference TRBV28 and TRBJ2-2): DVKVTQSSRYLVKRTGEKVFLECVQDMDHENMFWYRQDPGLGLRLIYFSYDVKMKEKGDIPEGYSVSREKKERFSLILESASTNQTSMYLCASTGGVRLSTGELFFGEGSRLTVL.

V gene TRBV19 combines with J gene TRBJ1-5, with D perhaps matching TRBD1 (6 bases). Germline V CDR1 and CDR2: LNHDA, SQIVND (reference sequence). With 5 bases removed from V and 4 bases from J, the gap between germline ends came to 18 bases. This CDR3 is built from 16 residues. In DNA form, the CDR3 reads TGTGCCAGTAGTCCATTCGGGAACAGGGCTAATCAGCCCCAGCATTTT. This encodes CASSPFGNRANQPQHF.

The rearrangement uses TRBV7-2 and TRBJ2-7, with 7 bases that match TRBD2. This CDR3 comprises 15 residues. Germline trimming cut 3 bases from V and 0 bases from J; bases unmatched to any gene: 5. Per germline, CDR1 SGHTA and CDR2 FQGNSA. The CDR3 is CASSFPGGNSYEQYF. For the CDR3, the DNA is TGTGCCAGCAGCTTTCCCGGGGGGAACTCCTACGAGCAGTACTTC. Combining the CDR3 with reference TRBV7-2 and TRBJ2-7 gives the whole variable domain GAGVSQSPSNKVTEKGKDVELRCDPISGHTALYWYRQSLGQGLEFLIYFQGNSAPDKSGLPSDRFSAERTGGSVSTLTIQRTQQEDSAVYLCASSFPGGNSYEQYFGPGTRLTVT.

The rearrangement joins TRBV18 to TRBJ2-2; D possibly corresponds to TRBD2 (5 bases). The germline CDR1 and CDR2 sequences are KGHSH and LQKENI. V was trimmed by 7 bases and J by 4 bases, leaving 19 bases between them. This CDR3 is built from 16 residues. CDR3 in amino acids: CASWNPGNTGTGELFF. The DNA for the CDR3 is TGTGCCAGCTGGAACCCGGGAAATACGGGCACCGGGGAGCTGTTTTTT.

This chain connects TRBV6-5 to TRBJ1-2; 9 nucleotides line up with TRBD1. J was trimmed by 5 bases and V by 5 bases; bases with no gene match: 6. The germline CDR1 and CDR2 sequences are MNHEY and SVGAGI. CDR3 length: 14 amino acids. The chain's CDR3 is CASSRTGQGYGYTF. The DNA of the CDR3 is TGTGCCAGCAGTCGGACCGGACAGGGGTATGGCTACACCTTC.

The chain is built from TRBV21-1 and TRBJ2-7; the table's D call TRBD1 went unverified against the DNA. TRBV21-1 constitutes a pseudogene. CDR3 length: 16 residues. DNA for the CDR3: TGTGCCAGCAGTGACCCCCGAGGACAGGGAGCGTTCGAGCAGTACTTC. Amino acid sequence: CASSDPRGQGAFEQYF.

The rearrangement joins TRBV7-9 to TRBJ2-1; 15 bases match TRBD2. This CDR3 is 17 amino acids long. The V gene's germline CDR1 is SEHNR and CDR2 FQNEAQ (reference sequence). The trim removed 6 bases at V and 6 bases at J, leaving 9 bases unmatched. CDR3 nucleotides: TGTGCCAGCAGTCAACGCGGGGGACTAGCGGGAGGCAATGAGCAGTTCTTC. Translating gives CASSQRGGLAGGNEQFF.